These 17 T cell receptor beta chains were all obtained from the same sample, sequenced in a study of blood T cell repertoires in COVID-19. The protocol was immunoSEQ multiplex PCR, while the TCRdb copy is restricted to in-frame clones and leaves out a portion. This table has hundreds of thousands of clones, approximately 90% appearing once. The sequencing input was peripheral blood. The receptors derive from a man aged 18 to 29 with COVID-19, enrolled during active disease.

This chain links TRBV12-3 or TRBV12-4 with TRBJ1-3; D remains unclear. CDR3 length equals 13 residues. The V end lost 5 bases, the J end lost 1 base, and 6 bases lay between the germline ends. The CDR3 DNA sequence: TGTGCCAGCAGTCGACTATCTGGAAACACCATATATTTT. This encodes CASSRLSGNTIYF.

The chain employs TRBV7-9 and TRBJ2-5, with a tentative D call TRBD1 (5 bases). The germline CDR1 and CDR2 sequences are SEHNR and FQNEAQ (reference sequence). The CDR3 runs 15 residues. The V end lost 5 bases, the J end lost 2 bases, and 15 bases lay between the germline ends. CDR3 region: CASSPPLGQQETQYF. In DNA form, the CDR3 reads TGTGCCAGCAGCCCCCCTTTGGGGCAACAAGAGACCCAGTACTTC.

The V call is TRBV4-1, the J call TRBJ2-1; no firm D call. Trimming left V 5 bases short and J 6 bases short, with 11 bases between. The CDR3 is made up of 13 amino acids. The germline gives CDR1 MGHRA, CDR2 YSYEKL. CDR3 protein: CASSAAIPNEQFF. For the CDR3, the DNA is TGCGCCAGCAGCGCCGCGATACCCAATGAGCAGTTCTTC.

This chain uses TRBV5-1 with TRBJ2-5, with 8 positions matching TRBD2. Per the germline V gene, CDR1 is SGHRS and CDR2 is YFSETQ. This CDR3 has 17 amino acids. Trimming at V came to 1 base and at J to 5 bases, leaving 13 bases not matched to a gene. CDR3 nucleotide sequence: TGCGCCAGCAGCTTGAGTGCGGGGGGCGGTGGGTTTGAGACCCAGTACTTC. It is translated as CASSLSAGGGGFETQYF.

This clone was seen just once. The V gene is TRBV4-1, the J gene TRBJ2-7; weak D call: TRBD1 (6 bases). Germline assignment: CDR1 MGHRA and CDR2 YSYEKL. The germline V and J ends were trimmed by 0 bases and 6 bases, with 12 bases remaining between them. The CDR3 runs to 14 residues. Here the CDR3 reads CASSQEYRQAEQYF. The CDR3 DNA reads as TGCGCCAGCAGCCAAGAGTACAGACAGGCCGAGCAGTACTTC.

This chain links TRBV30 with TRBJ1-2; 9 bases line up with TRBD1. After removal of 0 bases from V and 6 bases from J, the junction contained 5 bases not matched to a gene. Germline lookup yields CDR1 GTSNPN and CDR2 SVGIG (reference sequence). The CDR3 totals 14 residues. Here the CDR3 reads CAWSVLGTGNGYTF. The CDR3 coding sequence is TGTGCCTGGAGTGTACTTGGGACAGGGAATGGCTACACCTTC.

J is TRBJ1-1 and V is TRBV19; D is ambiguous. The CDR3 has 15 amino acids. Germline-derived CDR1 and CDR2 are LNHDA and SQIVND (reference sequence). Trimming removed 3 bases from V and 3 bases from J, with 14 bases in between. In DNA form, the CDR3 reads TGTGCCAGTAGTATCAGGTATAGGGAGGACACTGAAGCTTTCTTT. It yields the protein CASSIRYREDTEAFF.

V is TRBV7-9 and J is TRBJ2-5, with 7 bases identical to TRBD1. CDR3 length: 14 residues. Per the germline V gene, CDR1 is SEHNR and CDR2 is FQNEAQ (reference sequence). With V trimmed by 4 bases and J by 5 bases, 7 bases remained unmatched. The CDR3 loop reads CASSSRQGRETQYF. The CDR3 DNA reads TGTGCCAGCAGCTCAAGACAGGGAAGGGAGACCCAGTACTTC.

V and J are TRBV3-1 (or the pseudogene TRBV3-2) and TRBJ1-6; TRBD1 matches 7 bases. The CDR3 has 15 residues. Germline CDR1 reads LGHDT; CDR2 reads YNNKEL (reference sequence). The V and J ends lost 1 base and 9 bases, in that order; junction bases with no gene match: 6. The DNA for the CDR3 is TGTGCCAGCAGCCAAGTCGGGCCAGGGGGTTCACCCCTCCACTTT. Translating gives CASSQVGPGGSPLHF.

The chain joins TRBV19 to TRBJ2-2; tentatively, D is TRBD2 (6 bases). Trimming took 4 bases from V and 4 from J, leaving 19 bases between them. Germline V gene lookup returns CDR1 LNHDA and CDR2 SQIVND (reference sequence). The CDR3 is 17 residues long. Here the CDR3 DNA reads TGTGCCAGTAGTAAGCGGGCGGAGGGGTTTACCACCGGGGAGCTGTTTTTT. This translates into CASSKRAEGFTTGELFF.

The chain recombines TRBV3-1 (or the pseudogene TRBV3-2) with TRBJ2-2, with 10 bases fitting TRBD2. Unmatched junction bases numbered 9, after V lost 4 bases and J lost 1 base. Germline V lookup: CDR1 LGHDT, CDR2 YNNKEL (reference sequence). The CDR3 contains 18 residues. The CDR3 sequence: CASSPTSGLSLNTGELFF. CDR3 nucleotide sequence: TGTGCCAGCAGCCCGACTAGCGGGTTGTCTTTGAACACCGGGGAGCTGTTTTTT.

A single count supports this clone. The genes are TRBV6-6 and TRBJ2-4; 9 bases agree with TRBD1. Trimming cost V 5 bases and J 1 base; bases outside gene matches: 9. The CDR3 is 17 residues long. Germline V gene sequence: CDR1 MNHNY, CDR2 SVGAGI (reference sequence). In DNA, the CDR3 is TGTGCCAGCAGTCCTCTTACAGGGGGCAGGGCCAAAAACATTCAGTACTTC. Its protein product is CASSPLTGGRAKNIQYF.

This chain uses TRBV7-9 with TRBJ1-4; possible D gene TRBD1, 6 bases. The V gene's germline CDR1 is SEHNR and CDR2 FQNEAQ (reference sequence). Deletions cut 5 bases from V and 4 bases from J, with 11 bases between. The CDR3 spans 14 residues. CDR3 protein: CASSRQGNNEKLFF. The CDR3 DNA is TGTGCCAGCAGCCGGCAGGGGAATAATGAAAAACTGTTTTTT.

This clone was found once. This chain uses TRBV7-3 with TRBJ2-1; 12 nucleotides match TRBD2. Trimming cost V 2 bases and J 6 bases; bases outside gene matches: 8. Germline CDR1 reads SGHTA; CDR2 reads FQGTGA. The CDR3 consists of 17 residues. The CDR3 sequence: CASSLSSGLAGSNEQFF. For the CDR3, the DNA is TGTGCCAGCAGCTTATCATCCGGACTAGCGGGGAGCAATGAGCAGTTCTTC.

J is TRBJ2-3 and V is TRBV29-1; 7 bases fit TRBD2. J gave up 1 base and V 4 bases, and 8 bases lay outside the gene matches. Germline V gene data show CDR1 as SQVTM and CDR2 as ANQGSEA. The CDR3 has 15 residues. This CDR3 reads CSVVHVLAGTDTQYF. The CDR3 DNA is TGCAGCGTTGTCCATGTTCTAGCGGGCACAGATACGCAGTATTTT.

A note on this clone: The junction and the germline gene differ at one end; a read error may be behind it. This sequence joins TRBV30 and TRBJ2-7, with D perhaps matching TRBD1 (6 bases). Germline V gives CDR1 GTSNPN, CDR2 SVGIG (reference sequence). The CDR3 covers 11 residues. The CDR3 loop reads CAWTTRGGLDF. CDR3 DNA sequence: TGTGCCTGGACCACACGAGGGGGATTGGACTTC.

CDR3 nucleotides: TGTGCCAGCCATCCATACGAGACAGGGTTCGGGAGGGCCTACAATGAGCAGTTCTTC. Amino acid sequence: CASHPYETGFGRAYNEQFF. The chain employs TRBV7-9 and TRBJ2-1; TRBD2 might be the D (8 bases). The CDR3 extends over 19 amino acids. Germline lookup yields CDR1 SEHNR and CDR2 FQNEAQ (reference sequence). The V end lost 8 bases, the J end lost 2 bases, and 28 bases lay between the germline ends.